This TCR beta chain emerged from a study of blood T cell repertoires in COVID-19. About the research overall: COVID-19 samples, acute and convalescent, were from the United States, Italy and Spain.

Per germline, CDR1 MGHDK and CDR2 SYGVNS. Unmatched junction bases numbered 5, after V lost 8 bases and J lost 2 bases. This CDR3 has 15 amino acids. This clone was detected only once. Data came from immunoSEQ multiplex PCR; TCRdb stores just in-frame clones and leaves some out. This table has roughly 170,000 clones, around 86% appearing once. The sequence derives from a man aged 40-49 years with active or convalescent COVID-19. This chain connects TRBV25-1 to TRBJ2-1; TRBD1 matches 11 bases. Sequenced input: peripheral blood. The CDR3 loop reads CASHSGQGAYNEQFF. Written as DNA, the CDR3 is TGTGCCAGCCATTCGGGACAGGGGGCCTACAATGAGCAGTTCTTC.